One and the same sample provided the 14 T cell receptor beta chains below, sequenced in a study of blood T cell repertoires in COVID-19. Assay used: immunoSEQ multiplex PCR; TCRdb lists only in-frame clones, some missing. The data hold approximately 120,000 clones, with roughly 89% observed a single time. The specimen was peripheral blood. Receptors were obtained from a human donor with acute or convalescent COVID-19. The donor label of this sample is uncertain.

This clone was counted a few times. The rearrangement links TRBV7-2 to TRBJ2-7; 7 bases match TRBD2. With V trimmed by 5 bases and J by 1 base, 8 bases remained unmatched. This CDR3 spans 15 amino acids. CDR1 SGHTA and CDR2 FQGNSA come from the germline V gene. CDR3 nucleotide sequence: TGTGCCAGCAGCGTTAATCCTAGCGGATCCTACGAGCAGTACTTC. Encoded protein: CASSVNPSGSYEQYF.

The rearrangement uses TRBV29-1 and TRBJ1-2, with D perhaps TRBD1 (6 bases). The germline CDR1 and CDR2 sequences are SQVTM and ANQGSEA. The CDR3 loop spans 14 amino acids. The V and J ends lost 4 bases and 7 bases respectively, with 19 bases between them. This chain's CDR3 is CSVGGGAGFSGYTF. The CDR3 DNA reads as TGCAGCGTTGGAGGGGGGGCAGGTTTTTCTGGCTACACCTTC.

V usage is TRBV7-9 and J usage is TRBJ1-2, with 7 positions matching TRBD1. The CDR3 totals 15 residues. Germline lookup yields CDR1 SEHNR and CDR2 FQNEAQ (reference sequence). V lost 5 bases, J lost 4 bases, and 10 bases stayed unmatched. The CDR3 here is CASSGRDRNAYGYTF. The CDR3 nucleotides read TGTGCCAGCAGCGGACGGGACAGAAATGCCTATGGCTACACCTTC.

This clone has more than one count but fewer than ten. This chain uses TRBV27 with TRBJ1-1; D may be TRBD1 (5 bases). Germline CDR1 reads MNHEY; CDR2 reads SMNVEV (reference sequence). The V end was cut by 3 bases, the J end by 0 bases, with 5 bases between. The CDR3 is made up of 13 amino acids. The CDR3, as DNA: TGTGCCAGCAGTTTCAGGGTGAACACTGAAGCTTTCTTT. It specifies CASSFRVNTEAFF.

Written as DNA, the CDR3 is TGTGCCAGCAAAATTGACCTGACAGGAAACACCATATATTTT. This codes for CASKIDLTGNTIYF. V is TRBV6-5 and J is TRBJ1-3, with D uncertain. Germline V lookup: CDR1 MNHEY, CDR2 SVGAGI. Between the trimmed V and J ends, which lost 7 bases and 4 bases, there was a span of 14 bases. The CDR3 contains 14 residues.

The chain couples TRBV27 to TRBJ2-5; 11 positions match TRBD2. The CDR3 consists of 17 residues. Germline V gene data show CDR1 as MNHEY and CDR2 as SMNVEV (reference sequence). V lost 0 bases and J lost 5; bases outside the gene matches: 8. The CDR3: CASSLSMETSGGETQYF. CDR3 DNA: TGTGCCAGCAGTTTATCGATGGAAACTAGCGGGGGCGAGACCCAGTACTTC.

The rearrangement joins TRBV14 to TRBJ2-5; D uncertain. The CDR3 has 12 amino acids. Looked up from germline, CDR1 is SGHDN and CDR2 is FVKESK. Trimming removed 1 base at V and 5 bases at J, with 5 bases between. CDR3 DNA sequence: TGTGCCAGCAGCCAAGTAGTGGAGACCCAGTACTTC. This codes for CASSQVVETQYF. Complete variable domain (other parts from reference TRBV14 and TRBJ2-5): EAGVTQFPSHSVIEKGQTVTLRCDPISGHDNLYWYRRVMGKEIKFLLHFVKESKQDESGMPNNRFLAERTGGTYSTLKVQPAELEDSGVYFCASSQVVETQYFGPGTRLLVL.

The chain has TRBV2 and TRBJ2-7; D is undetermined. Germline CDR1 and CDR2: SNHLY and FYNNEI. CDR3 length: 13 amino acids. Trimming shortened V by 4 bases and J by 2 bases, and 9 bases separated the two germline ends. CDR3 sequence reads: CASSGPPPYEQYF. The DNA for the CDR3 is TGTGCCAGCAGTGGGCCACCCCCCTACGAGCAGTACTTC.

This clone has only a few counts. This rearrangement joins TRBV30 to TRBJ1-1, with a weak D call TRBD1 (6 bases). Germline V gene data show CDR1 as GTSNPN and CDR2 as SVGIG (reference sequence). The ends were cut back, 0 bases at V and 2 bases at J, with 13 bases in the middle. The CDR3 has 15 residues. Written as DNA, the CDR3 is TGTGCCTGGAGTGTAACCGGGACACTTAACACTGAAGCTTTCTTT. This codes for CAWSVTGTLNTEAFF.

CDR3 residues: CASSLRTSGTYEQYF. CDR3 bases: TGCGCCAGCAGCTTACGGACTAGCGGTACCTACGAGCAGTACTTC. The J gene is TRBJ2-7, the V gene TRBV10-2; 10 bases are shared with TRBD2. V dropped 6 bases and J dropped 2; count of bases not matched to a gene: 7. The germline gives CDR1 WSHSY, CDR2 SAAADI. This CDR3 region has 15 residues.

The chain uses TRBV7-2 and TRBJ1-5; 9 bases agree with TRBD1. The CDR3 sequence is 15 residues long. With V trimmed by 3 bases and J by 7 bases, 7 bases remained unmatched. The germline gives CDR1 SGHTA, CDR2 FQGNSA. CDR3 sequence (DNA): TGTGCCAGCAGCTTCGGGACAGGGTACGGGCAGCCCCAGCATTTT. It specifies CASSFGTGYGQPQHF.

This chain joins TRBV5-5 and TRBJ2-1; possibly TRBD2 for D (5 bases). Trimming left V 2 bases short and J 2 bases short, with 8 bases between. CDR3 size: 14 residues. Per germline, CDR1 SGHKS and CDR2 YYEKEE (reference sequence). This CDR3 reads CASSFEGAYNEQFF. The CDR3 DNA reads as TGTGCCAGCAGCTTCGAGGGAGCCTACAATGAGCAGTTCTTC.

This clone was picked up one time. This chain joins TRBV10-3 and TRBJ2-5; maybe TRBD1 (5 bases). Germline V gene data show CDR1 as ENHRY and CDR2 as SYGVKD. The V end was cut by 7 bases, the J end by 3 bases, with 12 bases between. This CDR3 region has 13 residues. The CDR3 here is CAITADSKETQYF. The DNA for the CDR3 is TGTGCCATCACTGCCGACAGTAAAGAGACCCAGTACTTC.

The gene calls are TRBV2 and TRBJ2-3; D gene ambiguous. Trimming removed 5 bases from V and 2 bases from J, with 11 bases in between. CDR3 length equals 14 residues. In germline, CDR1 is SNHLY, CDR2 FYNNEI. The CDR3 reads CASSRAEFTDTQYF. The CDR3 DNA is TGTGCCAGCAGTAGAGCCGAATTCACAGATACGCAGTATTTT.